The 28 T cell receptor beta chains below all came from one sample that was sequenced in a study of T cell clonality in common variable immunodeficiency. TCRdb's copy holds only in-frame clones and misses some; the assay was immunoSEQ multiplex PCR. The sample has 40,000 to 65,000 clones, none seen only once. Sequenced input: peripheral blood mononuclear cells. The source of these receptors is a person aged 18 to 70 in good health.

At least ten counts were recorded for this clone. CDR3 loop: CASSLAPTGEGETQYF. The part of the CDR3 DNA that was read is TGCGCCAGCAGCTTGGCTCCGACAGGGGAGGGGGAGACC. The chain couples TRBV5-1 to TRBJ2-5; possibly TRBD1 for D (8 bases). The read ends 3 residues before the CDR3 terminus; that terminus is restored from the germline J gene. CDR1 SGHRS and CDR2 YFSETQ come from the germline V gene. This CDR3 contains 16 residues. V lost 0 bases and J lost 5, with 17 bases in between.

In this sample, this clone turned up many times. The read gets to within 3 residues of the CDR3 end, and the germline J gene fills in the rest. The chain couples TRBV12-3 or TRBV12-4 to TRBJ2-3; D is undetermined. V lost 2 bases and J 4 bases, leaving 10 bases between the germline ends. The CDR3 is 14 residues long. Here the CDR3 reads CASSLLRQPDTQYF. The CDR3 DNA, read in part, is TGTGCCAGCAGTTTACTCCGACAACCAGATACG.

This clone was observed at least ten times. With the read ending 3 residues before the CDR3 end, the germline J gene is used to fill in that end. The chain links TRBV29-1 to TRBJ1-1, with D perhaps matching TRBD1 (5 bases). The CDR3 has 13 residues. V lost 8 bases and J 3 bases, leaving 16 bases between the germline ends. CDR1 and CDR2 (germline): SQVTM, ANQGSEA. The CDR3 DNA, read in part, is TGCAGCTGGGGGGGGGATTCGGACACTGAA. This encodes CSWGGDSDTE. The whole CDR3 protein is CSWGGDSDTEAFF.

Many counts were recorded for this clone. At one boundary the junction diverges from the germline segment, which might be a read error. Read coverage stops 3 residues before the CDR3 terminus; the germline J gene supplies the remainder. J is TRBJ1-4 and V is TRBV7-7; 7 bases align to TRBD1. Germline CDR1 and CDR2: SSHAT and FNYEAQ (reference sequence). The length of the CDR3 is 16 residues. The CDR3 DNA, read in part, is TGTGCTAGCAGCCCAGGGGGAAGAGCGGGAAATGAAAAA. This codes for CASSPGGRAGNEK. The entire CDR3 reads CASSPGGRAGNEKLFF.

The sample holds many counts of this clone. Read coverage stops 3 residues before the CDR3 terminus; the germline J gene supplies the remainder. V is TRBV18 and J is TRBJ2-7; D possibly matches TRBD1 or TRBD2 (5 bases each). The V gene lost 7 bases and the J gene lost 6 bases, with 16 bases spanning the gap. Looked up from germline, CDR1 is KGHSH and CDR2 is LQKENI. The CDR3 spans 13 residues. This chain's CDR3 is CASCEQEVAEQYF. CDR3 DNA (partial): TGTGCCAGCTGTGAACAGGAGGTCGCCGAG. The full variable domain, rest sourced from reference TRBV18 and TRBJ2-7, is NAGVMQNPRHLVRRRGQEARLRCSPMKGHSHVYWYRQLPEEGLKFMVYLQKENIIDESGMPKERFSAEFPKEGPSILRIQQVVRGDSAAYFCASCEQEVAEQYFGPGTRLTVT.

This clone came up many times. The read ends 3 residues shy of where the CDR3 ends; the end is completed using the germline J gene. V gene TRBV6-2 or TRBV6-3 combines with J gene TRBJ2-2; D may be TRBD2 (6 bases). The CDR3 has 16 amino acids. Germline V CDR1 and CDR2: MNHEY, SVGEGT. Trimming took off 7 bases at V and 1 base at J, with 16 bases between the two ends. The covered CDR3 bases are TGTGCCAGCATTACTAGATCCGGGAGGAACACCGGGGAG. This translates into CASITRSGRNTGE. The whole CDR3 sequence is CASITRSGRNTGELFF.

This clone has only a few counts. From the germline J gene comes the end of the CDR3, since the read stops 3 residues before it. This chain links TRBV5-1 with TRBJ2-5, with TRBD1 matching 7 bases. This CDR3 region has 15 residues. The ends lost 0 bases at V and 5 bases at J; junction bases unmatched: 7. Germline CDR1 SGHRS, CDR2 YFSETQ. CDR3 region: CASSLADTGEETQYF. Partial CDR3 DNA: TGCGCCAGCAGCTTGGCCGATACAGGGGAGGAGACC.

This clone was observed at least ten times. The CDR3 loop reads CASTIGGTGKATQYF. The sequenced part of the CDR3 DNA is TGTGCCAGCACAATCGGAGGGACAGGGAAAGCGACC. The V gene is TRBV6-2 or TRBV6-3, the J gene TRBJ2-5, with 9 bases matching TRBD1. The read halts 3 residues ahead of the CDR3 end, with the missing end drawn from the germline J gene. The CDR3 spans 15 residues. From germline, CDR1 is MNHEY and CDR2 SVGEGT. V lost 7 bases, J lost 7 bases, and 13 bases stayed unmatched.

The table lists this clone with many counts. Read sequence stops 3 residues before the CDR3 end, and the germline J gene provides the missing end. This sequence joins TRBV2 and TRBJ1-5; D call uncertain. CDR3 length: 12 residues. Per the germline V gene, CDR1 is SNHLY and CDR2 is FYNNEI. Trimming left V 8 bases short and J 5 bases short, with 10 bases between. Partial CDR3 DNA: TGTGCCAGCTCGAACGGGGATCAGCCC. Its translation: CASSNGDQP. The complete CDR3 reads CASSNGDQPQHF.

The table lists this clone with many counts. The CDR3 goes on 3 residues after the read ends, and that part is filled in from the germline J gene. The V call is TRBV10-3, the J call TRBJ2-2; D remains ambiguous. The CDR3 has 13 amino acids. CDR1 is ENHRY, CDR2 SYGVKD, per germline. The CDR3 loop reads CAISEKGGEKLFF. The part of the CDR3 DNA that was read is TGTGCCATCAGTGAGAAGGGTGGCGAAAAG.

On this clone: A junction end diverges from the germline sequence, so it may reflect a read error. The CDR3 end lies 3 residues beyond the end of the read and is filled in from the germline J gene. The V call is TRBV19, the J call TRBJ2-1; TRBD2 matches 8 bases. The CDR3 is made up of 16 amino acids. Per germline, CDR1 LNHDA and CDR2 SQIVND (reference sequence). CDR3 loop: CAGRTYSGNSYNEQFF. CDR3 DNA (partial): TGTGCCGGTAGAACCTATAGCGGGAACTCCTACAATGAG.

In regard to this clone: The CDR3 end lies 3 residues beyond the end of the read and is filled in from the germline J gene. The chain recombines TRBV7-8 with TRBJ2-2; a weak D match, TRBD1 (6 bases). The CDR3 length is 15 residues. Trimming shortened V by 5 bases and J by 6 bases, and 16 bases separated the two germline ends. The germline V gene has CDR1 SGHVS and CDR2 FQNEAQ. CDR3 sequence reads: CASSHNTGSAGELFF. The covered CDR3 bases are TGTGCCAGCAGCCATAATACAGGGTCGGCCGGGGAG.

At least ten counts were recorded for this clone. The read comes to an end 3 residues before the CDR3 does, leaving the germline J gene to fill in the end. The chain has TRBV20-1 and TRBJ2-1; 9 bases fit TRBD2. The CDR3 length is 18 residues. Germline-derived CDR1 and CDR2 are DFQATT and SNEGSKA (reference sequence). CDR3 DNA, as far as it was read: TGCAGCTGGACCGGGACTAGCCAACTGGGTGGCTCCTACAATGAG. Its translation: CSWTGTSQLGGSYNE. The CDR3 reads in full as CSWTGTSQLGGSYNEQFF.

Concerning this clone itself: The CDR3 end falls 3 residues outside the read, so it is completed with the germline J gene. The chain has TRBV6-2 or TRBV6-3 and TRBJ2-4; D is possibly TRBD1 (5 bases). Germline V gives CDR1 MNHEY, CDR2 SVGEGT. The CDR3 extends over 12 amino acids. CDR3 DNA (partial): TGTGCCAGCAGCCCCCAAGGGGATGGT. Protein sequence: CASSPQGDG. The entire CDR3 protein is CASSPQGDGQYF.

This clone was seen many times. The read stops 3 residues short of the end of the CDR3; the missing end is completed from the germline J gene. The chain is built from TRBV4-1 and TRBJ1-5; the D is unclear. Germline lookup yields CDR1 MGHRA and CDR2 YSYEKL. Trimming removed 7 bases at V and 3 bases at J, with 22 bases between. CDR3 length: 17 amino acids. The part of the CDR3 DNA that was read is TGCGCCAGCACTCAATCAGAGGTCCGGGGAACCAATCAGCCC. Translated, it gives CASTQSEVRGTNQP. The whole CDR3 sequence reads CASTQSEVRGTNQPQHF.

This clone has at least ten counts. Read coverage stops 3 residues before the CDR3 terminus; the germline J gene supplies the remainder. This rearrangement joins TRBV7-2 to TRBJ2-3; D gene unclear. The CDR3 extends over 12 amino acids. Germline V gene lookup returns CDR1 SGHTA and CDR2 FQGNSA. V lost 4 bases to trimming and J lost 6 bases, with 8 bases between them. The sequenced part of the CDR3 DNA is TGTGCCAGCAGCTCAGAGTTTGATACG. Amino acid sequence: CASSSEFDT. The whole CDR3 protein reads CASSSEFDTQYF. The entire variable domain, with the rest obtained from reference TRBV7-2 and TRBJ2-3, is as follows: GAGVSQSPSNKVTEKGKDVELRCDPISGHTALYWYRQSLGQGLEFLIYFQGNSAPDKSGLPSDRFSAERTGGSVSTLTIQRTQQEDSAVYLCASSSEFDTQYFGPGTRLTVL.

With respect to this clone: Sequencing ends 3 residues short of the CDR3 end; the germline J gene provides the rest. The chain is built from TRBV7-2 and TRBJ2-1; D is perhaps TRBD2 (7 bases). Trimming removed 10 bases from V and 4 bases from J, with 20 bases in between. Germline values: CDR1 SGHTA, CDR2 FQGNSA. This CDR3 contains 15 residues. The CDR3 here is CANREGGRKYNEQFF. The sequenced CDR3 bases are TGTGCCAACAGGGAGGGTGGCAGGAAATACAATGAG.

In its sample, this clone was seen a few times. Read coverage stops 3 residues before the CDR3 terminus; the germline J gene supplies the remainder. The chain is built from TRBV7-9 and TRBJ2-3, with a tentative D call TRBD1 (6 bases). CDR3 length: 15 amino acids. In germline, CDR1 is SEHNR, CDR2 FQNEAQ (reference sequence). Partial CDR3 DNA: TGTGCCAGCAGCCATGAACAGGGTCATGGAGAGACG. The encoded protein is CASSHEQGHGET. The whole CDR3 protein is CASSHEQGHGETQYF.

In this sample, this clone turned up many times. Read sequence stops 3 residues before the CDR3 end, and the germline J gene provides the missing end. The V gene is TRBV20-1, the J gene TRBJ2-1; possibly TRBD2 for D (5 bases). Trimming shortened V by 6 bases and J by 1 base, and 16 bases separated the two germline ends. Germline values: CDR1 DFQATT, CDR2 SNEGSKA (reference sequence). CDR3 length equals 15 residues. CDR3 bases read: TGCAGTGCGGACTTCTTGGAGCGGTCCTACAATGAG. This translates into CSADFLERSYNE. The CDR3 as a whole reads CSADFLERSYNEQFF.

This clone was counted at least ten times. The sequenced part of the CDR3 DNA is TGCAGTGCTAGAGCAACAGGGAGGGATACG. Translation: CSARATGRDT. In full, the CDR3 reads CSARATGRDTQYF. V usage is TRBV20-1 and J usage is TRBJ2-3; possibly TRBD1 or TRBD2 for D (6 bases each). The read falls 3 residues short of the CDR3 end, and the missing part is taken from the germline J gene. Germline-derived CDR1 and CDR2 are DFQATT and SNEGSKA (reference sequence). Between the trimmed V and J ends, which lost 1 base and 6 bases, there was a span of 11 bases. This CDR3 is 13 amino acids long.

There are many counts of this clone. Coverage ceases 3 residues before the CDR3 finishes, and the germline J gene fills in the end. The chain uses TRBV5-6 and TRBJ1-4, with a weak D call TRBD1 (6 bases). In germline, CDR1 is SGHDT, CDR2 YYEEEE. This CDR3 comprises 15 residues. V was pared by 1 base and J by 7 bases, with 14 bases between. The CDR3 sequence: CASSLRGGGREKLFF. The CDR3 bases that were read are TGTGCCAGCAGCTTGAGGGGGGGTGGGCGTGAAAAA. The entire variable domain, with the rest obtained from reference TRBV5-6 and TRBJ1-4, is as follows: DAGVTQSPTHLIKTRGQQVTLRCSPKSGHDTVSWYQQALGQGPQFIFQYYEEEERQRGNFPDRFSGHQFPNYSSELNVNALLLGDSALYLCASSLRGGGREKLFFGSGTQLSVL.

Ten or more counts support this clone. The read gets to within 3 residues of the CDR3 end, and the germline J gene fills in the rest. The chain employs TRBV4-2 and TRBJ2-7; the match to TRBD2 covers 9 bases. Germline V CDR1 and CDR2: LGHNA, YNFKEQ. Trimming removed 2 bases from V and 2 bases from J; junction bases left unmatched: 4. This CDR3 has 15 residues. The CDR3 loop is CASSQLLAGPYEQYF. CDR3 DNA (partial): TGTGCCAGCAGCCAACTTCTAGCGGGACCCTACGAG.

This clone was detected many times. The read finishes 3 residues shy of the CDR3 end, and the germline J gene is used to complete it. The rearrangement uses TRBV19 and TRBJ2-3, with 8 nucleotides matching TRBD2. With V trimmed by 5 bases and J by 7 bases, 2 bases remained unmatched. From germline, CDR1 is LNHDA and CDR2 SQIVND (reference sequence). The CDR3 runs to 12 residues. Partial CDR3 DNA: TGTGCCAGTAGTGCGGGGGGCTATACG. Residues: CASSAGGYT. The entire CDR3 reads CASSAGGYTQYF.

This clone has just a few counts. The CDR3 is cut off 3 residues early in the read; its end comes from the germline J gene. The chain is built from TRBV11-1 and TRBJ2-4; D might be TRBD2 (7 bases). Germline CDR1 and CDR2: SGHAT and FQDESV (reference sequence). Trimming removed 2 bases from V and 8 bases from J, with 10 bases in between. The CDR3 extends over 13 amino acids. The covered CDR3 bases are TGTGCCAGCAGCTTATCGGGGGGCGACATT. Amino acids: CASSLSGGDI. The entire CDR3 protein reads CASSLSGGDIQYF.

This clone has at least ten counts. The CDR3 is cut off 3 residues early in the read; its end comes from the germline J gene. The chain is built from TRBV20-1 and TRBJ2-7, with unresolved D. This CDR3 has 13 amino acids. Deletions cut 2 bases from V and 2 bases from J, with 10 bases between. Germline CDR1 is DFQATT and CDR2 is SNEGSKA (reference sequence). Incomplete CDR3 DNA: TGCAGTGCTAGAAGGGCAGGCGCCTACGAG. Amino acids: CSARRAGAYE. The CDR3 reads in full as CSARRAGAYEQYF.

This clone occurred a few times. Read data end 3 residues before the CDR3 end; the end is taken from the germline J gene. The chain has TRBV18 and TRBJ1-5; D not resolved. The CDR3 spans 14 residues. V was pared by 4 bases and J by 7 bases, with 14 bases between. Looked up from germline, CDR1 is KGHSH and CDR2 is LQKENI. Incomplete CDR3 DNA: TGTGCCAGCTCACACGGTGCGGTTCACCAGCCC. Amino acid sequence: CASSHGAVHQP. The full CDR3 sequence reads CASSHGAVHQPQHF.

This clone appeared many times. CDR3 DNA, as far as it was read: TGCGCCAGCAGCTTGTTTGGGACAGGGACTAGCGGGAGTCAAGAGACC. It yields the protein CASSLFGTGTSGSQET. The CDR3 in its entirety is CASSLFGTGTSGSQETQYF. The rearrangement joins TRBV5-1 to TRBJ2-5; 14 nucleotides line up with TRBD2. The read finishes 3 residues shy of the CDR3 end, and the germline J gene is used to complete it. Looked up from germline, CDR1 is SGHRS and CDR2 is YFSETQ. V lost 1 base and J lost 2; bases outside the gene matches: 10. There are 19 residues in the CDR3.

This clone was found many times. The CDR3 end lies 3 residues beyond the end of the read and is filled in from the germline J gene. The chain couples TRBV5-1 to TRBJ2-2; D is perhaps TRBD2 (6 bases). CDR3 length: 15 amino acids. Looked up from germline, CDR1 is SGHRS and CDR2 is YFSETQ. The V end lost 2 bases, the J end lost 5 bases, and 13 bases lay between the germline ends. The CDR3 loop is CASSLGIAGTGELFF. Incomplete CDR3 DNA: TGCGCCAGCAGCTTAGGGATCGCGGGGACCGGGGAG.